This is a list of T cell receptor beta chains from one sample in a study of T cell changes during pregnancy in multiple sclerosis. Only in-frame clones appear in the TCRdb table, and some are missing; sequencing was by immunoSEQ multiplex PCR. Among about 67,000 clones, roughly nine tenths were seen once, and the ten largest hold 1.5%. The sample in question was peripheral blood, obtained in the third trimester of pregnancy. These receptors originate from a female donor with multiple sclerosis, enrolled in a pregnancy study. Both conserved end residues are part of each CDR3. The D gene is left open where the match is weak. The listing skips clone size in some rows; elsewhere it reads once, few, many or a size class.

clone_size	j_call	d_call	v_call	cdr3_nt	cdr3_aa
few	TRBJ2-2	TRBD2	TRBV30	TGTGCCTGGACCGGACTAGCGGCTGGGGCCGGGGAGCTGTTTTTT	CAWTGLAAGAGELFF
-	TRBJ2-5	-	TRBV25-1	TGTGCCAGCAGAAAGTCCTTGAGTCAAGAGACCCAGTACTTC	CASRKSLSQETQYF
-	TRBJ2-7	TRBD2	TRBV19	TGTGCCAGTGCGGCGGGGCGCGGGAGCCTCTACGAGCAGTACTTC	CASAAGRGSLYEQYF
once	TRBJ2-2	TRBD2	TRBV6-6	TGTGCCAGCAGTTACGTTGGCGGGGGGGCGTCTGGGGAGCTGTTTTTT	CASSYVGGGASGELFF
-	TRBJ1-1	-	TRBV9	TGTGCCAGCAGCGAAGGCGACAGGACTGAAGCTTTCTTT	CASSEGDRTEAFF
-	TRBJ1-2	-	TRBV19	TGTGCCAGTAGCACCCAAGGACAGACCTATGGCTACACCTTC	CASSTQGQTYGYTF
-	TRBJ1-4	-	TRBV6-5	TGTGCCAGCAGTTACTCGAGGTGGGAGGGCAATGAAAAACTGTTTTTT	CASSYSRWEGNEKLFF
-	TRBJ1-1	TRBD1	TRBV5-1	TGCGCCAGCAGCAAACCAGGGACAGAAATGAACACTGAAGCTTTCTTT	CASSKPGTEMNTEAFF
-	TRBJ1-2	-	TRBV27	TGTGCCAGCAGTTTCCAGGGTCTGGGCTACACCTTC	CASSFQGLGYTF
-	TRBJ2-3	TRBD2	TRBV5-3	TGTGCCAGAAGCTTGGGACTAGCGGGAGGAGGTGATACGCAGTATTTT	CARSLGLAGGGDTQYF
-	TRBJ2-5	TRBD1	TRBV11-3	TGTGCCAGCAGCACCAGACAGGGGTATCAAGAGACCCAGTACTTC	CASSTRQGYQETQYF
once	TRBJ2-7	TRBD1	TRBV9	TGTGCCAGCAGCGTAGCTACAGGGGGCTACGAGCAGTACTTC	CASSVATGGYEQYF
-	TRBJ2-5	-	TRBV7-8	TGTGCCAGCAGCCGCGCAGCAGGGTCCGAAGAGACCCAGTACTTC	CASSRAAGSEETQYF
-	TRBJ2-7	TRBD2	TRBV7-8	TGTGCCAGCAGCCCGTACACTAGCGGGGGCACCTACGAGCAGTACTTC	CASSPYTSGGTYEQYF
-	TRBJ1-2	TRBD1	TRBV4-3	TGCGCCAGCAGCCGGTTACGGGACAGGGTTTATGGCTACACCTTC	CASSRLRDRVYGYTF
-	TRBJ1-4	-	TRBV14	TGTGCCAGCAGCCAAGGTCCAGGGTGGAATGAAAAACTGTTTTTT	CASSQGPGWNEKLFF
few	TRBJ1-2	-	TRBV30	TGTGCCTGGAGTAGTTCAGGGCCTGGCTACACCTTC	CAWSSSGPGYTF
-	TRBJ1-4	-	TRBV13	TGTGCCAGCAGATTTACCGGGACATCAGAAAAACTGTTTTTT	CASRFTGTSEKLFF
-	TRBJ2-1	-	TRBV27	TGTGCCAGCAGTTTCCGTGACAATGAGCAGTTCTTC	CASSFRDNEQFF
-	TRBJ1-5	-	TRBV10-2	TGCGCCAGCAGTGAAGGGGACCGGGGGAATCAGCCCCAGCATTTT	CASSEGDRGNQPQHF
few	TRBJ2-2	-	TRBV10-1	TGCGCCAGCAGTCGGCCCAGCCCCCAGGGCACCGGGGAGCTGTTTTTT	CASSRPSPQGTGELFF
-	TRBJ2-7	TRBD2	TRBV27	TGTGCCAGCAGTTTAGGGGGGGACGCCTACGAGCAGTACTTC	CASSLGGDAYEQYF
-	TRBJ2-1	TRBD2	TRBV19	TGTGCCAGTAGTTCCATCGGGGCGGGAGGGATGAATGAGCAGTTCTTC	CASSSIGAGGMNEQFF
-	TRBJ2-3	TRBD2	TRBV6-5	TGTGCCAGCAGTTCTAGCGGGGCGTTCCCAGATACGCAGTATTTT	CASSSSGAFPDTQYF
-	TRBJ2-6	-	TRBV27	TGTGCCAGCCGGGATGTCTCTGGGGCCAACGTCCTGACTTTC	CASRDVSGANVLTF
-	TRBJ1-6	-	TRBV4-3	TGCGCCAGCAGCCAAGATGGTCAGGGTTTTTCGCCAGAGACCTATAATTCACCCCTCCACTTT	CASSQDGQGFSPETYNSPLHF
-	TRBJ2-2	TRBD1	TRBV11-2	TGTGCCAGCAGTAACTTTGGACAGGGGTTCCACACCGGGGAGCTGTTTTTT	CASSNFGQGFHTGELFF
-	TRBJ1-5	-	TRBV5-6	TGTGCCAGCAGCTTGGGGGCAGGTATCAATCAGCCCCAGCATTTT	CASSLGAGINQPQHF
-	TRBJ2-7	-	TRBV21-1	TGTGCCAGCAGCAGACCGGACAGGGGGCAATACGAGCAGTACTTC	CASSRPDRGQYEQYF
-	TRBJ2-7	TRBD1	TRBV5-4	TGTGCCAGCAGCACCCCCGGGACAGGGTCCTACGAGCAGTACTTC	CASSTPGTGSYEQYF
-	TRBJ2-6	-	TRBV6-1	TGTGCCAGCAGTGTAAACAGTGTCTCTGGGGCCAACGTCCTGACTTTC	CASSVNSVSGANVLTF
-	TRBJ1-6	TRBD1	TRBV9	TGTGCCAGCAGCATGCGGACAGGAATTAATTCACCCCTCCACTTT	CASSMRTGINSPLHF
-	TRBJ1-1	TRBD1	TRBV5-1	TGCGCCAGCAGCTTACCAGGGGGCGAAGCTTTCTTT	CASSLPGGEAFF
-	TRBJ1-1	-	TRBV4-2	TGTGCCAGCAGCTTAACGGGGGGAGAAGCTTTCTTT	CASSLTGGEAFF
-	TRBJ2-7	-	TRBV18	TGTGCCAGCTCACCACTAGAGGACTACGAGCAGTACTTC	CASSPLEDYEQYF
-	TRBJ2-1	TRBD1	TRBV6-1	TGTGCCACCCTTAGGACAGGGGGAAACAATGAGCAGTTCTTC	CATLRTGGNNEQFF
-	TRBJ2-1	-	TRBV5-6	TGTGCCAGCAGTATACGAGATGAGCAGTTCTTC	CASSIRDEQFF
-	TRBJ2-2	-	TRBV6-5	TGTGCCAGCAGTGCGCGTGCCGGGGAGCTGTTTTTT	CASSARAGELFF
-	TRBJ1-2	TRBD1	TRBV6-5	TGTGCCAGCGCGGGGGGACAGTCCGGCTATGGCTACACCTTC	CASAGGQSGYGYTF
-	TRBJ2-1	TRBD2	TRBV30	TGTGCCTGGGGCCGACTAGCGGGAGGGCCGACTGAGCAGTTCTTC	CAWGRLAGGPTEQFF
-	TRBJ2-7	TRBD1	TRBV30	TGTGCCTGGAGTGGGCCGGTACAGGGGTACGAGCAGTACTTC	CAWSGPVQGYEQYF
-	TRBJ2-3	-	TRBV5-1	TGCGCCAGCAGCTTGGCTAGCGTTAGCACAGATACGCAGTATTTT	CASSLASVSTDTQYF
once	TRBJ1-2	TRBD1	TRBV29-1	TGCAGCGCCCGACAGGGGGATGGCTACACCTTC	CSARQGDGYTF
-	TRBJ1-1	-	TRBV28	TGTGCCAGCCACCTCGGAGCGATGAACACTGAAGCTTTCTTT	CASHLGAMNTEAFF